This TCR beta chain was recorded in a study of molecular identifiers for immune sequencing clone quantification. Preparation of the bulk TCR libraries relied on previously described methods and listed TCR primers. From the PCR reads, TCRdb called clonotypes with MiXCR, one entry per CDR3 protein. The table has around 320,000 distinct CDR3 sequences, over 20% seen once; the top ten hold around 0.74%. The CDR3 sequence is 14 residues long. Germline values: CDR1 SGHDN, CDR2 FVKESK. Trimming stripped 6 bases from V and 5 bases from J, with 16 bases between. This clonotype was observed many times. Sequenced: naive CD8+ T cells from blood, with Jurkat cell RNA spiked in. Subset here: FACS-sorted CD8+CD4-CCR7+CD45RA+ naive T cells. The clonotype was recovered from a human donor in good health. Some libraries in this study had Jurkat cell RNA spiked in. The chain has TRBV14 and TRBJ1-1; D perhaps matches TRBD1 (5 bases). CDR3 region: CASSRPGLPTEAFF. The CDR3 bases are TGTGCCAGCAGTCGACCGGGACTTCCAACTGAAGCTTTCTTT. The variable domain in full, completed from reference TRBV14 and TRBJ1-1, reads EAGVTQFPSHSVIEKGQTVTLRCDPISGHDNLYWYRRVMGKEIKFLLHFVKESKQDESGMPNNRFLAERTGGTYSTLKVQPAELEDSGVYFCASSRPGLPTEAFFGQGTRLTVV.